These 12 T cell receptor beta chains were all obtained from the same sample, sequenced in a study of blood T cell repertoires in COVID-19. The table came from immunoSEQ multiplex PCR; TCRdb's copy has only in-frame clones and leaves some out. The sample shows roughly 340,000 clones, approximately 92% of them seen only once. Specimen: PBMCs or T cells enriched from blood (not recorded which). The receptors shown here come from a young man who had recovered from COVID-19.

The chain combines TRBV4-1 with TRBJ2-5; 8 bases align to TRBD1. V shed 5 bases, J shed 4 bases, and the junction held 12 bases outside the gene matches. Germline V gene data show CDR1 as MGHRA and CDR2 as YSYEKL. CDR3 length: 16 residues. CDR3 coding DNA: TGCGCCAGCAGCTACCGCATGTCCAGGGGGCCAGAGACCCAGTACTTC. Translation gives CASSYRMSRGPETQYF.

The rearrangement uses TRBV7-9 and TRBJ1-3, with D unclear. The V end lost 5 bases, the J end lost 0 bases, and 11 bases lay between the germline ends. This CDR3 is built from 15 residues. Germline values: CDR1 SEHNR, CDR2 FQNEAQ (reference sequence). The DNA of the CDR3 is TGTGCCAGCAGCGCCCGAGGAAACTCTGGAAACACCATATATTTT. This sequence encodes CASSARGNSGNTIYF.

The gene calls are TRBV5-1 and TRBJ2-7, with a possible D match to TRBD1 (5 bases). Trimming stripped 2 bases from V and 2 bases from J, with 14 bases between. The germline CDR1 and CDR2 sequences are SGHRS and YFSETQ. The CDR3 has 15 residues. The CDR3 coding sequence is TGCGCCAGCAGCTTTTATCAGGGAACCACCTACGAGCAGTACTTC. Translation: CASSFYQGTTYEQYF. Full variable domain (outside the CDR3, taken from reference TRBV5-1 and TRBJ2-7): KAGVTQTPRYLIKTRGQQVTLSCSPISGHRSVSWYQQTPGQGLQFLFEYFSETQRNKGNFPGRFSGRQFSNSRSEMNVSTLELGDSALYLCASSFYQGTTYEQYFGPGTRLTVT.

The J gene is TRBJ2-1, the V gene TRBV15; 12 nucleotides match TRBD1. Germline lookup yields CDR1 LNHNV and CDR2 YYDKDF (reference sequence). This CDR3 is 15 amino acids long. The junction had 8 bases not matched to a gene; V was cut back by 5 bases and J by 9 bases. DNA of the CDR3: TGTGCCACCAGCGCCCGGGACAGGGGGCTTAGTGAGCAGTTCTTC. Protein: CATSARDRGLSEQFF.

V gene TRBV19 combines with J gene TRBJ2-1; TRBD2 matches at 10 bases. This CDR3 contains 15 residues. Germline-derived CDR1 and CDR2 are LNHDA and SQIVND (reference sequence). V dropped 7 bases and J dropped 7; count of bases not matched to a gene: 10. The CDR3 bases are TGTGCCAGTAATGACGAGCGGGGGGGTTGGAATGAGCAGTTCTTC. As protein: CASNDERGGWNEQFF.

This chain uses TRBV7-8 with TRBJ2-6; 7 bases align to TRBD1. The CDR3 is 19 residues long. V shed 6 bases and J 0 bases; nucleotides not matched to a gene: 14. Germline-derived CDR1 and CDR2 are SGHVS and FQNEAQ. The CDR3 sequence is CASSPLTDRYLSGANVLTF. DNA of the CDR3: TGTGCCAGCAGTCCACTGACGGACAGGTACCTCTCTGGGGCCAACGTCCTGACTTTC.

This clone was counted a single time. J is TRBJ1-2 and V is TRBV7-2, with 7 bases aligning to TRBD1. This CDR3 contains 15 residues. The trim removed 5 bases at V and 5 bases at J, leaving 11 bases unmatched. Germline V CDR1 and CDR2: SGHTA, FQGNSA. In DNA form, the CDR3 reads TGTGCCAGCAGCCTAAGTTCGGGACAGTTTTATGGCTACACCTTC. This codes for CASSLSSGQFYGYTF.

This chain links TRBV30 with TRBJ1-2; 10 bases align to TRBD1. The V and J ends lost 6 bases and 4 bases, in that order; junction bases with no gene match: 8. The germline V gene has CDR1 GTSNPN and CDR2 SVGIG (reference sequence). The CDR3 sequence is 14 residues long. The CDR3 sequence: CACPGTGASYGYTF. Written as DNA, the CDR3 is TGTGCCTGCCCCGGGACAGGGGCTTCCTATGGCTACACCTTC.

CDR3 in amino acids: CASSWMGLAGRNTGELFF. Here the CDR3 DNA reads TGCGCCAGCAGCTGGATGGGACTAGCGGGGCGGAACACCGGGGAGCTGTTTTTT. The rearrangement joins TRBV5-1 to TRBJ2-2; 13 bases are shared with TRBD2. V shed 3 bases and J 1 base; nucleotides not matched to a gene: 6. The CDR3 runs to 18 residues. In germline, CDR1 is SGHRS, CDR2 YFSETQ.

The chain recombines TRBV4-3 with TRBJ2-6; D perhaps matches TRBD2 (5 bases). The V gene lost 0 bases and the J gene lost 0 bases, with 15 bases spanning the gap. This CDR3 is 19 amino acids long. Germline CDR1 reads LGHNA; CDR2 reads YSLEER. The CDR3 sequence is CASSQDSDNDYSGANVLTF. CDR3 bases: TGCGCCAGCAGCCAAGACAGCGATAACGACTACTCTGGGGCCAACGTCCTGACTTTC.

The count of this clone is one. This rearrangement joins TRBV5-5 to TRBJ1-1; 8 nucleotides align to TRBD1. Germline lookup yields CDR1 SGHKS and CDR2 YYEKEE (reference sequence). The CDR3 covers 12 residues. The ends lost 5 bases at V and 4 bases at J; junction bases unmatched: 1. CDR3: CASSTGGTEAFF. CDR3 nucleotides: TGTGCCAGCAGTACAGGGGGCACTGAAGCTTTCTTT.

The rearrangement uses TRBV7-8 and TRBJ2-1; TRBD2 is a possible D gene (6 bases). The V end lost 5 bases, the J end lost 1 base, and 12 bases lay between the germline ends. The CDR3 is made up of 15 amino acids. The germline gives CDR1 SGHVS, CDR2 FQNEAQ. The CDR3 here is CASSLRLVSYNEQFF. The CDR3 DNA reads TGTGCCAGCAGCCTAAGACTAGTTTCCTACAATGAGCAGTTCTTC.